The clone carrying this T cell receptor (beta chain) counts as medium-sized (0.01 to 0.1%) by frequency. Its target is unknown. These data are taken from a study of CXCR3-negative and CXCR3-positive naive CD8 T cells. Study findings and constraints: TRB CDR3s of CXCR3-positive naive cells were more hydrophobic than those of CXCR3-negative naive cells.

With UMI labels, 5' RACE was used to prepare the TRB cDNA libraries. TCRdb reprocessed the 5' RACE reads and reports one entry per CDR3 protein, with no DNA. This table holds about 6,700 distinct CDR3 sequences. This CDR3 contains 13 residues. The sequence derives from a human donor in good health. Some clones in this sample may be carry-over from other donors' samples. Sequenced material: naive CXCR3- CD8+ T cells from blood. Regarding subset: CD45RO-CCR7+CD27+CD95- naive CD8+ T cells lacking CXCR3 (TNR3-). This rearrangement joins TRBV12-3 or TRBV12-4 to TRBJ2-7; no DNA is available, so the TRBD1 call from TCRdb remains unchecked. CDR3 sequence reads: CASSLDGGYEQYF.